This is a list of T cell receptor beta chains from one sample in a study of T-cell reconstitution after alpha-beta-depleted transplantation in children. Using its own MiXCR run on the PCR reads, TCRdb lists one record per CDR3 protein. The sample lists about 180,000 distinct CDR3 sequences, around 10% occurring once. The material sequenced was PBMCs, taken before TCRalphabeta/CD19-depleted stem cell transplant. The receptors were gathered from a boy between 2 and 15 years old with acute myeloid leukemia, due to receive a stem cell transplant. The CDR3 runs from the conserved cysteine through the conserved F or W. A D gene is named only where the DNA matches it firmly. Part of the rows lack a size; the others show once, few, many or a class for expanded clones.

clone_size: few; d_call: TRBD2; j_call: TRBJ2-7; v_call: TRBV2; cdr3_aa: CASVGAGGPEQYF; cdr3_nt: TGTGCCAGCGTGGGGGCGGGGGGTCCCGAGCAGTACTTC
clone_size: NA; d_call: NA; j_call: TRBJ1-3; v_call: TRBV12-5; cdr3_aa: CASGQRLDGTAGNTIYF; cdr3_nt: TGTGCTAGTGGTCAACGACTTGATGGGACGGCCGGAAACACCATATATTTT
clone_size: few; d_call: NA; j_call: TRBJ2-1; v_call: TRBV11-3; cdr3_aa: CASSFRQLSSYNEQFF; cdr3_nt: TGTGCCAGCAGCTTTCGTCAGCTAAGCTCCTACAATGAGCAGTTCTTC
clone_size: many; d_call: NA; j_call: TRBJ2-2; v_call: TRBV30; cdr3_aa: CAWSAGALTGELFF; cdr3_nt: TGTGCCTGGAGTGCCGGGGCTCTCACCGGGGAGCTGTTTTTT
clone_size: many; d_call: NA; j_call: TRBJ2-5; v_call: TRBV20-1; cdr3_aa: CSARDPGTQYF; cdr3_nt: TGCAGTGCTAGGGACCCAGGGACCCAGTACTTC
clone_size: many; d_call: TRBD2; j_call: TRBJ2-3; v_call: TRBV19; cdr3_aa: CASSRGLAGEGAQYF; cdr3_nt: TGTGCCAGTAGTCGGGGACTAGCGGGGGAAGGCGCGCAGTATTTT
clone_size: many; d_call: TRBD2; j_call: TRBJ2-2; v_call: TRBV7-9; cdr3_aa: CASSSWGAGANTGELFF; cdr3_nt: TGTGCCAGCAGCTCTTGGGGTGCGGGGGCGAACACCGGGGAGCTGTTTTTT
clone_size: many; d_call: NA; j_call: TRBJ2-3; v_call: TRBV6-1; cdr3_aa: CASSEGRGLTDTQYF; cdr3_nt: TGTGCCAGCAGTGAAGGTCGGGGTCTCACAGATACGCAGTATTTT
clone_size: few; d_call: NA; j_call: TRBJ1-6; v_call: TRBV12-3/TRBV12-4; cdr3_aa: CASRRQAEPLHF; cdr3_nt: TGTGCCAGCAGGAGACAGGCAGAACCCCTCCACTTT
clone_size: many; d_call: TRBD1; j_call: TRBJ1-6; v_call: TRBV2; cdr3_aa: CASRGGQGRLPLHF; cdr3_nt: TGTGCCAGCAGAGGGGGACAGGGGCGCTTGCCCCTCCACTTT
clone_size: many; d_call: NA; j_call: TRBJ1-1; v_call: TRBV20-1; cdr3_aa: CSARTGLNTEAFF; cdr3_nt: TGCAGTGCTAGAACGGGGCTGAACACTGAAGCTTTCTTT
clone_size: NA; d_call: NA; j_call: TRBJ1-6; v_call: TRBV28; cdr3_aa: CASRDGSTRPLHF; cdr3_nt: TGTGCCAGCAGAGATGGGAGCACGCGGCCCCTCCACTTT
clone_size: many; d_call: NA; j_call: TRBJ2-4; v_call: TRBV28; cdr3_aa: CASSLRDTRNIQYF; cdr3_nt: TGTGCCAGCAGCCTCCGGGACACGCGGAACATTCAGTACTTC
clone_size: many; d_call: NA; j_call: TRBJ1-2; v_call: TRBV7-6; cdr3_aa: CASSPDQGAYGYTF; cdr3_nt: TGTGCCAGCAGCCCGGACCAGGGCGCCTATGGCTACACCTTC
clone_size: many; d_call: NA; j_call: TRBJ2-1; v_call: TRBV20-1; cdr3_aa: CSASSLGGEMYNEQFF; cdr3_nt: TGCAGTGCTAGTTCTTTGGGCGGGGAAATGTACAATGAGCAGTTCTTC
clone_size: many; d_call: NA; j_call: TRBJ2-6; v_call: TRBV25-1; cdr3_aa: CASSGTVPGANVLTF; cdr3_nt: TGTGCCAGCAGTGGGACAGTCCCAGGGGCCAACGTCCTGACTTTC
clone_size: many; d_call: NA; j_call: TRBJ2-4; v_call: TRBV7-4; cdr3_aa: CASSLSTSLAKNIQYF; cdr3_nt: TGTGCCAGCAGCTTATCCACTTCTCTAGCCAAAAACATTCAGTACTTC
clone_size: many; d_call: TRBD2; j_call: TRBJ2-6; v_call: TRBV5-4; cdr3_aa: CASSLMTGRAPSGANVLTF; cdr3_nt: TGTGCCAGCAGCTTGATGACTGGGAGGGCACCCTCTGGGGCCAACGTCCTGACTTTC
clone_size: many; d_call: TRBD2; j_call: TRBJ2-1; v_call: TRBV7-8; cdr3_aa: CASSLGLAGAFSYNEQFF; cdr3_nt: TGTGCCAGCAGCCTGGGACTAGCGGGAGCATTCTCCTACAATGAGCAGTTCTTC
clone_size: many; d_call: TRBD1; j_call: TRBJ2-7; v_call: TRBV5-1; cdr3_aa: CASSLGAGGPYEQYF; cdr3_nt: TGCGCCAGCAGCTTGGGGGCAGGGGGACCCTACGAGCAGTACTTC
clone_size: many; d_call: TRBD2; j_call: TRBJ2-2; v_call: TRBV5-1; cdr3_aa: CASSLALAGGTGELFF; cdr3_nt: TGCGCCAGCAGCTTGGCCTTGGCGGGGGGCACCGGGGAGCTGTTTTTT
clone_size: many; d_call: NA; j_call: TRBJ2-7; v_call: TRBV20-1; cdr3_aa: CSATRDPSYEQYF; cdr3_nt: TGCAGTGCAACCCGGGACCCCTCCTACGAGCAGTACTTC
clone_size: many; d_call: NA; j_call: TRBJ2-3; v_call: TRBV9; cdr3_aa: CASSVGDTDTQYF; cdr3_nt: TGTGCCAGCAGCGTAGGAGACACAGATACGCAGTATTTT
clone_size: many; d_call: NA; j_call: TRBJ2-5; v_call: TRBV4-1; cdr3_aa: CASSPEAGLRETQYF; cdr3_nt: TGCGCCAGCAGCCCAGAGGCAGGCCTGAGGGAGACCCAGTACTTC
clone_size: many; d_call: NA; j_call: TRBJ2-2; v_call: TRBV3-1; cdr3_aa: CASSQEGGTGELFF; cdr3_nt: TGTGCCAGCAGCCAAGAAGGCGGCACCGGGGAGCTGTTTTTT
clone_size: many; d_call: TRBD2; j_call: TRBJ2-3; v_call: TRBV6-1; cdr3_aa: CASSQTAGGSDTQYF; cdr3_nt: TGTGCCAGCAGCCAGACGGCGGGAGGGTCAGATACGCAGTATTTT
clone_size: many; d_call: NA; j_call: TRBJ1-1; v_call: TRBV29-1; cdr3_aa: CSVEITRDTEAFF; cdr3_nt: TGCAGCGTTGAGATCACCCGGGACACTGAAGCTTTCTTT
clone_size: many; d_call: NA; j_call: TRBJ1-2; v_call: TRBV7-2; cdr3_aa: CASSWTVSPYGYTF; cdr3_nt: TGTGCCAGCAGCTGGACAGTGTCCCCCTATGGCTACACCTTC
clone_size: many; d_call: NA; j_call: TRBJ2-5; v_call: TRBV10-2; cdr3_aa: CASRGGGWETQYF; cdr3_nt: TGCGCCAGCAGGGGCGGCGGGTGGGAGACCCAGTACTTC
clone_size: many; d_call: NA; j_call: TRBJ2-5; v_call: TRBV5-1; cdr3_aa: CASSLRTQETQYF; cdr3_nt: TGCGCCAGCAGCCTAAGGACCCAAGAGACCCAGTACTTC
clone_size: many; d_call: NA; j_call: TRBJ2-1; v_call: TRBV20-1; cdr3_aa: CSARAGGSAGAYNEQFF; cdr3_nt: TGCAGTGCTAGAGCAGGGGGCTCGGCGGGAGCTTACAATGAGCAGTTCTTC
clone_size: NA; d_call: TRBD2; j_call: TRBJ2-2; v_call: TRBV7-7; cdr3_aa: CASSPRRLGREEWDGELFF; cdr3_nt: TGTGCCAGCAGCCCAAGGCGCTTGGGGCGGGAGGAATGGGACGGGGAGCTGTTTTTT
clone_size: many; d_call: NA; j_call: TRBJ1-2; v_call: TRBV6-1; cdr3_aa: CASSVGTASYGYTF; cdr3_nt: TGTGCCAGCAGTGTAGGGACGGCTTCCTATGGCTACACCTTC
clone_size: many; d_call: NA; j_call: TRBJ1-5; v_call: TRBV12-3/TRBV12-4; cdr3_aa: CASSIQGSNQPQHF; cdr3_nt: TGTGCCAGCAGCATACAGGGTAGCAATCAGCCCCAGCATTTT
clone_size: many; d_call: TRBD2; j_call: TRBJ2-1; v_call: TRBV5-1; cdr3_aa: CASSIQISGSGNEQFF; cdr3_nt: TGCGCCAGCAGCATCCAGATTAGCGGGAGCGGCAATGAGCAGTTCTTC
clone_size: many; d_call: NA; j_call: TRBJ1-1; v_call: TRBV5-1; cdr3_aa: CASSLAGRFTEAFF; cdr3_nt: TGCGCCAGCAGCTTGGCTGGGCGGTTCACTGAAGCTTTCTTT
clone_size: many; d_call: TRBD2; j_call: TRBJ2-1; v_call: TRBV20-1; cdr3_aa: CSVSSGGYNEQFF; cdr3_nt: TGCAGTGTTTCTAGCGGGGGATACAATGAGCAGTTCTTC
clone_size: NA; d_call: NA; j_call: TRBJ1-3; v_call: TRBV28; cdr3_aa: CASRREGNPTGNTIYF; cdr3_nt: TGTGCCAGCAGGAGAGAAGGGAATCCCACTGGAAACACCATATATTTT
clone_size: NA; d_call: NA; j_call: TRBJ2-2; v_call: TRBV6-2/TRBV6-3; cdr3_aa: CASRGVTHTGELFF; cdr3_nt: TGTGCCAGCAGGGGGGTTACCCACACCGGGGAGCTGTTTTTT
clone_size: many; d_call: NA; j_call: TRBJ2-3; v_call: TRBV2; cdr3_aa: CASSEAKSGADTQYF; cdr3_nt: TGTGCCAGCAGTGAAGCGAAATCCGGGGCAGATACGCAGTATTTT